Below, one TCR beta chain is given with its context. Its antigen is unknown. Per the germline V gene, CDR1 is GTSNPN and CDR2 is SVGIG (reference sequence). After removal of 5 bases from V and 3 bases from J, the junction contained 6 bases not matched to a gene. CDR3 length: 13 amino acids. This record comes from a study of PD-1 blockade in classical Hodgkin lymphoma. Overall study: It was nivolumab at 3 mg/kg, given intravenously every 2 weeks, that patients received.

Whole-study results and caveats: Possible causes of repertoire differences, disease activity or prior therapy, remain undefined.

Some clones are missing from TCRdb's copy, which holds only in-frame ones; the method was immunoSEQ multiplex PCR. This sample yields approximately 20,000 clones, of which 60% to 85% are seen a single time; more than 35% belongs to the top ten. Documented time point: cycle 4 day 1 (C4D1), after five to seven weeks of nivolumab. Each patient relapsed following autologous stem cell transplantation, and prior brentuximab vedotin exposure differed. The receptor was isolated from a human donor with classical Hodgkin lymphoma. The material was peripheral blood mononuclear cells (PBMCs), obtained before the fourth cycle of nivolumab. V is TRBV30 and J is TRBJ2-5; 7 positions match TRBD2. The CDR3 here is CAWGGEAEETQYF. CDR3 DNA: TGTGCCTGGGGGGGGGAAGCGGAAGAGACCCAGTACTTC.